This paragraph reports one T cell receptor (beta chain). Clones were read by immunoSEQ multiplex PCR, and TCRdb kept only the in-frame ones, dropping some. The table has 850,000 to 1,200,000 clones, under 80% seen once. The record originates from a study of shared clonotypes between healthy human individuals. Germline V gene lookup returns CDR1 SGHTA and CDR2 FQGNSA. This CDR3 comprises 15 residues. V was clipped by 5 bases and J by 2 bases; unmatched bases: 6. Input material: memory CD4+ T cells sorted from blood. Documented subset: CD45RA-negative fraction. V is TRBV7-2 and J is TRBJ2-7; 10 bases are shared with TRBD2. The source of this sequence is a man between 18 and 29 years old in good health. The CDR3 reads CASSPTLAGAYEQYF. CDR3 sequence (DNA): TGTGCCAGCAGCCCAACGCTAGCGGGAGCCTACGAGCAGTACTTC.